Below are 20 T cell receptor beta chains sequenced from a single sample in a study of cytomegalovirus exposure and HLA in healthy donors. The protocol was immunoSEQ multiplex PCR, while the TCRdb copy is restricted to in-frame clones and leaves out a portion. The table includes approximately 140,000 clones, around 90% detected once. Sequenced input: PBMCs. The receptor source for this set is a woman in her late teens or twenties in good health and CMV-seropositive.

This chain connects TRBV6-6 to TRBJ2-2; maybe TRBD1 (6 bases). V was clipped by 11 bases and J by 3 bases, with 19 bases between them. CDR1 is MNHNY and CDR2 is SVGAGI in the germline V gene (reference sequence). The CDR3 has 15 amino acids. CDR3: CAVSEQGGDTGELFF. Written as DNA, the CDR3 is TGTGCCGTCTCGGAACAGGGTGGAGACACCGGGGAGCTGTTTTTT.

The chain is built from TRBV7-6 and TRBJ2-2; 13 bases line up with TRBD2. The length of the CDR3 is 19 residues. J lost 2 bases, V lost 5 bases, and 11 bases had no gene match. Germline CDR1 is SGHVS and CDR2 is FNYEAQ. The CDR3 is CASSRGLAGAPFNTGELFF. CDR3 nucleotide sequence: TGTGCCAGCAGCAGAGGACTAGCGGGGGCCCCTTTTAACACCGGGGAGCTGTTTTTT.

The J gene is TRBJ2-7, the V gene TRBV7-6, with TRBD1 identical over 8 bases. Per the germline V gene, CDR1 is SGHVS and CDR2 is FNYEAQ. The trim removed 1 base at V and 6 bases at J, leaving 8 bases unmatched. The CDR3 is 15 residues long. The CDR3 bases are TGTGCCAGCAGCTTAGGCGGGACAGGACTTAGCGAGCAGTACTTC. As protein: CASSLGGTGLSEQYF.

V and J are TRBV28 and TRBJ1-2, with 10 nucleotides matching TRBD1. Germline CDR1 is MDHEN and CDR2 is SYDVKM. This CDR3 region has 16 residues. J was trimmed by 3 bases and V by 5 bases; bases with no gene match: 9. The CDR3 loop reads CASSTRRQGADYGYTF. The CDR3 coding sequence is TGTGCCAGCAGTACACGCCGACAGGGGGCAGACTATGGCTACACCTTC.

This clone showed up just once. This chain connects TRBV28 to TRBJ2-7; TRBD2 might be the D (6 bases). CDR1 and CDR2 (germline): MDHEN, SYDVKM. The CDR3 has 13 amino acids. Trimming removed 5 bases at V and 3 bases at J, with 11 bases between. CDR3 in DNA: TGTGCCAGCAGTGGAGGGAGGCTCTACGAGCAGTACTTC. This translates into CASSGGRLYEQYF. Filled out from reference TRBV28 and TRBJ2-7, the complete variable domain reads DVKVTQSSRYLVKRTGEKVFLECVQDMDHENMFWYRQDPGLGLRLIYFSYDVKMKEKGDIPEGYSVSREKKERFSLILESASTNQTSMYLCASSGGRLYEQYFGPGTRLTVT.

The rearrangement links TRBV5-6 to TRBJ1-4; 9 nucleotides agree with TRBD1. CDR1 is SGHDT, CDR2 YYEEEE, per germline. The CDR3 loop spans 15 amino acids. V shed 4 bases, J shed 7 bases, and the junction held 8 bases outside the gene matches. The CDR3 region has the DNA TGTGCCAGCAGCCCCCGGGACAGGGCTTTTGAAAAACTGTTTTTT. Protein sequence: CASSPRDRAFEKLFF.

The table lists this clone with a count of one. The rearrangement joins TRBV7-2 to TRBJ1-3; D ambiguous. Trimming took 2 bases from V and 2 from J, leaving 7 bases between them. The CDR3 runs to 14 residues. Per the germline V gene, CDR1 is SGHTA and CDR2 is FQGNSA. CDR3 nucleotides: TGTGCCAGCAGCTTATTCCATCCTGGAAACACCATATATTTT. Its protein product is CASSLFHPGNTIYF.

This clone was seen only a few times. V usage is TRBV7-2 and J usage is TRBJ1-2; TRBD1 aligns across 7 bases. This CDR3 comprises 14 residues. With V trimmed by 5 bases and J by 5 bases, 8 bases remained unmatched. The germline V gene encodes CDR1 SGHTA and CDR2 FQGNSA. The DNA for the CDR3 is TGTGCCAGCAGCGGCTATACAGGGGAATATGGCTACACCTTC. Translation: CASSGYTGEYGYTF.

This chain links TRBV2 with TRBJ2-7; D might be TRBD1 (5 bases). This CDR3 comprises 13 residues. Germline values: CDR1 SNHLY, CDR2 FYNNEI. Trimming pared 3 bases from V and 6 bases from J, leaving 12 bases between. In DNA form, the CDR3 reads TGTGCCAGCAGTGAGGTCCCAGGGTCCGAGCAGTACTTC. This sequence encodes CASSEVPGSEQYF. The full variable domain, rest sourced from reference TRBV2 and TRBJ2-7, is EPEVTQTPSHQVTQMGQEVILRCVPISNHLYFYWYRQILGQKVEFLVSFYNNEISEKSEIFDDQFSVERPDGSNFTLKIRSTKLEDSAMYFCASSEVPGSEQYFGPGTRLTVT.

The chain carries TRBV7-2 and TRBJ1-5; 9 bases are a match to TRBD1. Per germline, CDR1 SGHTA and CDR2 FQGNSA. The CDR3 consists of 18 residues. The V gene end was trimmed by 0 bases and the J gene end by 7 bases; junction bases not matched to a gene: 13. CDR3 residues: CASSLALSQGAAGQPQHF. The CDR3 DNA reads as TGTGCCAGCAGCTTAGCGCTATCACAGGGGGCTGCGGGACAGCCCCAGCATTTT.

The chain couples TRBV5-1 to TRBJ1-3; tentatively, D is TRBD1 (6 bases). Germline V lookup: CDR1 SGHRS, CDR2 YFSETQ. V gave up 4 bases and J gave up 4 bases, with 9 bases separating them. The CDR3 loop spans 13 amino acids. The CDR3 nucleotides read TGCGCCAGCAGCCAGGGGTCCGGAAACACCATATATTTT. Amino acids: CASSQGSGNTIYF.

The rearrangement links TRBV14 to TRBJ2-7; no firm D call. V lost 4 bases, J lost 3 bases, and 10 bases lay in between. The germline V gene has CDR1 SGHDN and CDR2 FVKESK. The CDR3 has 13 residues. CDR3 residues: CASSRSVVYEQYF. Here the CDR3 DNA reads TGTGCCAGCAGCCGATCGGTAGTCTACGAGCAGTACTTC. The whole variable domain, filled in from reference TRBV14 and TRBJ2-7, reads EAGVTQFPSHSVIEKGQTVTLRCDPISGHDNLYWYRRVMGKEIKFLLHFVKESKQDESGMPNNRFLAERTGGTYSTLKVQPAELEDSGVYFCASSRSVVYEQYFGPGTRLTVT.

The rearrangement joins TRBV7-9 to TRBJ2-3; 8 bases line up with TRBD2. Germline V gene sequence: CDR1 SEHNR, CDR2 FQNEAQ (reference sequence). V lost 4 bases to trimming and J lost 4 bases; unmatched junction nucleotides: 13. CDR3 length: 17 residues. The CDR3 loop is CASSSPGTSRFPDTQYF. Written as DNA, the CDR3 is TGTGCCAGCAGCTCACCAGGGACTAGTAGGTTCCCAGATACGCAGTATTTT.

The genes are TRBV9 and TRBJ2-7; D is ambiguous. CDR1 SGDLS and CDR2 YYNGEE come from the germline V gene. V lost 0 bases to trimming and J lost 0 bases, with 4 bases between them. This CDR3 spans 13 amino acids. CDR3 in amino acids: CASSVASSYEQYF. CDR3 nucleotide sequence: TGTGCCAGCAGCGTAGCTAGCTCCTACGAGCAGTACTTC.

This CDR3 reads CASRQLGGAAQPQHF. The CDR3 nucleotides read TGTGCCAGCAGACAATTAGGAGGGGCGGCTCAGCCCCAGCATTTT. The V call is TRBV27, the J call TRBJ1-5, with D perhaps matching TRBD1 (5 bases). The germline CDR1 and CDR2 sequences are MNHEY and SMNVEV (reference sequence). With 6 bases removed from V and 6 bases from J, the gap between germline ends came to 18 bases. The CDR3 covers 15 residues.

The V and J genes are TRBV27 and TRBJ2-3, with 7 nucleotides matching TRBD1. CDR3 length: 17 residues. Trimming removed 5 bases from V and 0 bases from J; junction bases left unmatched: 11. Germline loops: CDR1 MNHEY, CDR2 SMNVEV (reference sequence). The CDR3 protein is CASSRDRLRSSTDTQYF. The CDR3 nucleotides are TGTGCCAGCAGTAGGGACAGACTCCGGTCTAGCACAGATACGCAGTATTTT.

The chain joins TRBV4-1 to TRBJ2-3; TRBD2 matches at 11 bases. Germline V gene sequence: CDR1 MGHRA, CDR2 YSYEKL. J lost 3 bases, V lost 1 base, and 3 bases had no gene match. The CDR3 loop spans 16 amino acids. DNA of the CDR3: TGCGCCAGCAGCCAAGGGGGACTAGCGGAGACAGATACGCAGTATTTT. Translated: CASSQGGLAETDTQYF.

The chain is built from TRBV28 and TRBJ1-6; D is ambiguous. The CDR3 consists of 14 residues. Trimming took 6 bases from V and 10 from J, leaving 16 bases between them. CDR1 is MDHEN and CDR2 is SYDVKM in the germline V gene. CDR3 sequence reads: CASSRRGRGSPLHF. The CDR3 DNA sequence: TGTGCCAGCAGCCGCCGCGGACGGGGATCACCCCTCCACTTT.

This clone showed up just a few times. The CDR3: CASSLPGGSYEQYF. The CDR3 DNA reads as TGTGCCAGCAGCTTACCAGGGGGCAGCTACGAGCAGTACTTC. The chain uses TRBV5-6 and TRBJ2-7; 8 nucleotides line up with TRBD1. CDR3 length: 14 amino acids. Germline V lookup: CDR1 SGHDT, CDR2 YYEEEE. Losses at the gene ends were 2 bases for V and 3 bases for J; bases not matched to a gene: 4.

The chain joins TRBV5-1 to TRBJ2-7, with 7 bases matching TRBD2. V lost 4 bases, J lost 3 bases, and 10 bases stayed unmatched. The CDR3 sequence is 15 residues long. Germline V lookup: CDR1 SGHRS, CDR2 YFSETQ. The CDR3: CASSPPGGEGYEQYF. The CDR3 DNA is TGCGCCAGCAGCCCCCCTGGCGGGGAGGGCTACGAGCAGTACTTC.